Listed below are T cell receptor beta chains from one sample, sequenced in a study of chemoradiotherapy in HPV16-positive cancers. Libraries were prepared by immunoSEQ multiplex PCR; TCRdb keeps only in-frame clonotypes and omits some of them. The data show about 8,000 clones, about 80% seen once. This specimen was acquired from a patient who underwent chemoradiotherapy. These receptors originate from a human donor with HPV-associated anogenital cancer. CDR3s include the opening cysteine and the closing phenylalanine or tryptophan. The D gene is left open where the match is weak. A row's size may be missing; if present it is once, few, many or a size class.

v_gene	j_gene	d_gene	abundance	CDR3nt	CDR3aa
TRBV29-1	TRBJ1-1	.	.	TGCAGCGTGTCCGTCGGGGGGGGGCTCACTGAAGCTTTCTTT	CSVSVGGGLTEAFF
TRBV6-5	TRBJ2-3	TRBD2	.	TGTGCCAGCAGTTACTCGGCTAGCGGGAGCACAGATACGCAGTATTTT	CASSYSASGSTDTQYF
TRBV19	TRBJ1-1	.	.	TGTGCCAGTAGCTCATGGGGGGGGACTGAAGCTTTCTTT	CASSSWGGTEAFF
TRBV30	TRBJ2-3	.	.	TGTGCCTGGAGTGTGGGGGTAGGGGATACGCAGTATTTT	CAWSVGVGDTQYF
TRBV18	TRBJ1-2	.	few	TGTGCCAGCTCCCCCGGGACCGACAACTATGGCTACACCTTC	CASSPGTDNYGYTF
TRBV5-1	TRBJ1-4	TRBD1	.	TGCGCCAGCAGCCTGGGACAGGATAATGAAAAACTGTTTTTT	CASSLGQDNEKLFF
TRBV7-6	TRBJ2-5	.	few	TGTGCCAGCAGCTTAGGGGGGTCAGGGCCCCAAGAGACCCAGTACTTC	CASSLGGSGPQETQYF
TRBV5-1	TRBJ2-1	TRBD2	.	TGCGCCAGCAGTTCTAGCGGGGGGTACAATGAGCAGTTCTTC	CASSSSGGYNEQFF
TRBV10-3	TRBJ2-7	TRBD1	.	TGTGCCTCCCGGACAGGGTCGAACGAGCAGTACTTC	CASRTGSNEQYF
TRBV4-1	TRBJ2-2	.	.	TGCGCCAGCAGCCCCAAAGGGCCAGGGGAACCCGGGGAGCTGTTTTTT	CASSPKGPGEPGELFF
TRBV5-1	TRBJ1-1	.	.	TGCGCCAGCAGCCCCGACGGCATTTACACTGAAGCTTTCTTT	CASSPDGIYTEAFF
TRBV4-2	TRBJ1-1	TRBD1	once	TGTGCCAGCAGCCAAGCTCGAGCCGGGACAGGGAAAACTTTCTTT	CASSQARAGTGKTFF
TRBV5-1	TRBJ2-7	TRBD2	.	TGCGCCAGCAGCTTGGTGCTTAGCGGGGGCTACGAGCAGTACTTC	CASSLVLSGGYEQYF
TRBV7-2	TRBJ2-5	TRBD2	.	TGTGCCAGCAGCCTTCCCTCCGGGACTAGCGGGGGGAAAGAGACCCAGTACTTC	CASSLPSGTSGGKETQYF
TRBV9	TRBJ2-2	.	.	TGTGCCAGCAGCGGGGAGGGGGCGCACACCGGGGAGCTGTTTTTT	CASSGEGAHTGELFF
TRBV5-1	TRBJ2-5	.	.	TGCGCCAGCAGCCTGGTTGGGGGAGAAGAGACCCAGTACTTC	CASSLVGGEETQYF
TRBV6-6	TRBJ1-2	.	.	TGTGCCAGTAAGGCAGGGGTCTATGGCTACACCTTC	CASKAGVYGYTF
TRBV5-1	TRBJ2-1	TRBD2	.	TGCGCCAGCAGCTCTTTTTTGACTAGCGGGGCTTACAATGAGCAGTTCTTC	CASSSFLTSGAYNEQFF
TRBV7-9	TRBJ1-5	.	.	TGTGCCAGCAGCTTAGAAAATCAGCCCCAGCATTTT	CASSLENQPQHF
TRBV14	TRBJ2-5	.	.	TGTGCCAGCAGCCAAGTTTGGTCTGGGCCCTTTGGGGAGACCCAGTACTTC	CASSQVWSGPFGETQYF
TRBV6-5	TRBJ2-7	TRBD2	.	TGTGCCAGCAGTTACGAGGGGACTAGCGACGAGCAGTACTTC	CASSYEGTSDEQYF
TRBV6-4	TRBJ2-2	TRBD2	.	TGTGCCAGCAGTGAAAGGACTAGCGGGAGAATAGGGGAGCTGTTTTTT	CASSERTSGRIGELFF
TRBV7-8	TRBJ2-3	.	once	TGTGCCAGCAGCTTGGGGGTAGATACGCAGTATTTT	CASSLGVDTQYF
TRBV30	TRBJ1-2	.	.	TGTGCCTGGAGTGTATATGGATCGGCGGATGGCTACACCTTC	CAWSVYGSADGYTF
TRBV20-1	TRBJ1-2	.	few	TGCAGTGCCCCCGTTGGTGGCTACACCTTC	CSAPVGGYTF
TRBV23-1	TRBJ2-7	TRBD1	once	TGCGCCAGCAGTCAATCGCGGGACAGGTGTCTCGAGCAGTACTTC	CASSQSRDRCLEQYF
TRBV7-8	TRBJ1-4	.	.	TGTGCCAGCAACCTGGACAGTGGGAATGAAAAACTGTTTTTT	CASNLDSGNEKLFF
TRBV7-5	TRBJ1-1	.	.	TGTGTCAGAAGCTTGGATCCAGGAGGCTTGATTGGCACTGAAGCTTTCTTT	CVRSLDPGGLIGTEAFF
TRBV6-5	TRBJ1-1	.	.	TGTGCCAGCAGTTTTGGGGGCCTGGTGGACACTGAAGCTTTCTTT	CASSFGGLVDTEAFF
TRBV4-1	TRBJ1-1	.	.	TGCGCCAGCAGCCAAGATGCCTTGGGAGCTTTCTTT	CASSQDALGAFF
TRBV5-1	TRBJ2-7	.	few	TGCGCCAGCAGCTTTAGTGACAGGACCACCTACGAGCAGTACTTC	CASSFSDRTTYEQYF
TRBV4-2	TRBJ1-3	.	few	TGTGCCAGCAGCCATACTCTCGGGGGGGCAGGAAACACCATATATTTT	CASSHTLGGAGNTIYF
TRBV9	TRBJ1-6	.	few	TGTGCCAGCAGCGTAACTGGGGGTTCACCCCTCCACTTT	CASSVTGGSPLHF
TRBV5-4	TRBJ2-1	TRBD1	.	TGTGCCAGCAGCTTGGGATCAGGGGGCTTCAACAATGAGCAGTTCTTC	CASSLGSGGFNNEQFF
TRBV7-9	TRBJ2-7	.	few	TGTGCCAGCAGCAGGGGCCTCCGCGAGCAGTACTTC	CASSRGLREQYF
TRBV11-2	TRBJ1-1	.	.	TGTGCCAGCAGCCTCCTCGAAGCTTTCTTT	CASSLLEAFF
TRBV9	TRBJ1-1	.	.	TGTGCCAGCAGCGTAGCTCGGGATACTGAAGCTTTCTTT	CASSVARDTEAFF
TRBV28	TRBJ2-3	.	.	TGTGCCAGCAGCCCCGCTGGCGCGACGACAGATACGCAGTATTTT	CASSPAGATTDTQYF
TRBV7-9	TRBJ2-7	TRBD1	.	TGTGCCAGCAGCTTAGTAGGGACAGCCTACGAGCAGTACTTC	CASSLVGTAYEQYF
TRBV6-6	TRBJ2-2	.	.	TGTGCCAGCAGTTACGCGGGGCTGAACACCGGGGAGCTGTTTTTT	CASSYAGLNTGELFF
TRBV29-1	TRBJ2-7	TRBD1	.	TGCAGCGTTGAAGTAAACAGGGGCTACGAGCAGTACTTC	CSVEVNRGYEQYF
TRBV19	TRBJ1-3	.	.	TGTGCCAGTCAACCTAAGGGCGGGCCTCTTCCGAACACCATATATTTT	CASQPKGGPLPNTIYF
TRBV5-5	TRBJ2-1	TRBD1	.	TGTGCCAGCAGCTTGGCCGCAGGGACAGGTTTCAATGAGCAGTTCTTC	CASSLAAGTGFNEQFF
TRBV4-1	TRBJ2-7	TRBD1	few	TGCGCCAGCAGCCACCTGGACAGGGTACCCTACGAGCAGTACTTC	CASSHLDRVPYEQYF
TRBV4-1	TRBJ2-3	.	.	TGCGCCAGCAGCCAACTTCAGACAGATACGCAGTATTTT	CASSQLQTDTQYF
TRBV27	TRBJ1-1	.	.	TGTGCCAGCAGTTTATCGGGACCCGAGGTTGAGCGGAGGAGTGTTAGGAACACTGAAGCTTTCTTT	CASSLSGPEVERRSVRNTEAFF
TRBV5-6	TRBJ1-2	.	few	TGTGCCAGCAGCTATGGCTCTAACTATGGCTACACCTTC	CASSYGSNYGYTF
TRBV7-2	TRBJ2-5	TRBD2	few	TGTGCCAGCAGCTCCGTAGCGGGAGGGCCGGAGACCCAGTACTTC	CASSSVAGGPETQYF
TRBV20-1	TRBJ1-1	.	once	TGCAGTGAGAGGGGCGCGGATGAAGCTTTCTTT	CSERGADEAFF
TRBV5-1	TRBJ2-1	TRBD1	.	TGCGCCAGCAGCTGGGGACAGGGGATTGCGGGAGTCTACAATGAGCAGTTCTTC	CASSWGQGIAGVYNEQFF